The source of this T cell receptor beta chain is a study of cytomegalovirus exposure and HLA in healthy donors. The CDR3 totals 16 residues. Looked up from germline, CDR1 is SGHRS and CDR2 is YFSETQ. J lost 0 bases, V lost 2 bases, and 1 base had no gene match. It was with 60 Vbeta and 13 Jbeta primers that the PCR ran. Using immunoSEQ multiplex PCR, the repertoire was profiled, and TCRdb retains in-frame clones only, with some absent. The sample yields around 120,000 clones, about 73% seen once. The receptor was derived from a woman aged 35 to 49 in good health and CMV-seronegative. This chain connects TRBV5-1 to TRBJ2-6; 8 bases are shared with TRBD1. Sequenced material: PBMCs. Written as DNA, the CDR3 is TGCGCCAGCAGCTTTGGGACAGGCTCTGGGGCCAACGTCCTGACTTTC. Its translation is CASSFGTGSGANVLTF.